The 11 T cell receptor beta chains given below trace back to one sample, sequenced in a study of shared clonotypes between healthy human individuals. Method: immunoSEQ multiplex PCR; TCRdb's copy keeps in-frame clones and lacks some. The top ten hold approximately 12% of the sample, which has fewer than 550,000 clones, about 75% seen once. The specimen sequenced was PBMCs. The receptors originated from a woman aged 40 to 50 in good health. Some clones in this sample may be carry-over from other donors' samples.

This clone was counted between two and nine times. The chain employs TRBV2 and TRBJ1-2; no firm D call. Trimming left V 3 bases short and J 2 bases short, with 7 bases between. The germline gives CDR1 SNHLY, CDR2 FYNNEI. The CDR3 consists of 13 residues. CDR3 sequence: CASSERANYGYTF. The CDR3 nucleotides read TGTGCCAGCAGTGAGCGGGCGAACTATGGCTACACCTTC.

This chain links TRBV5-4 with TRBJ2-2; 7 nucleotides line up with TRBD2. The germline V gene has CDR1 SGHNT and CDR2 YYREEE (reference sequence). With V trimmed by 0 bases and J by 2 bases, 4 bases remained unmatched. CDR3 length equals 16 residues. For the CDR3, the DNA is TGTGCCAGCAGCTTGGGGAGCGGGGCTAACACCGGGGAGCTGTTTTTT. Residues: CASSLGSGANTGELFF.

Worth noting for this clone: A far larger clone is one nucleotide away, so this likely arose from a read error. This rearrangement joins TRBV11-2 to TRBJ1-3; D unclear. There are 12 residues in the CDR3. V was shortened by 2 bases and J by 4 bases, with 3 bases between the two germline ends. Looked up from germline, CDR1 is SGHAT and CDR2 is FQNNGV. The CDR3 nucleotides read TGTGCCAGCAGCTTACAGGGAAACACCATATATTTT. Its translation is CASSLQGNTIYF.

J is TRBJ1-1 and V is TRBV28; 8 bases map to TRBD1. Germline V CDR1 and CDR2: MDHEN, SYDVKM. V lost 6 bases and J lost 4; bases outside the gene matches: 13. The length of the CDR3 is 16 residues. The CDR3 region is CASSPSGQAGVTEAFF. CDR3 DNA: TGTGCCAGCAGCCCCTCGGGACAGGCCGGGGTCACTGAAGCTTTCTTT.

This chain links TRBV5-1 with TRBJ2-6; D not resolved. The CDR3 is 16 amino acids. CDR1 is SGHRS, CDR2 YFSETQ, per germline. V lost 0 bases to trimming and J lost 0 bases, with 7 bases between them. CDR3 in DNA: TGCGCCAGCAGCTTGGCCCCGAACTCTGGGGCCAACGTCCTGACTTTC. As protein: CASSLAPNSGANVLTF.

V is TRBV7-6 and J is TRBJ2-1; D is unclear. The CDR3 extends over 13 amino acids. Trimming removed 5 bases at V and 5 bases at J, with 10 bases between. Germline V CDR1 and CDR2: SGHVS, FNYEAQ. CDR3 nucleotide sequence: TGTGCCAGCAGCACAAGACTCGACAATGAGCAGTTCTTC. It encodes CASSTRLDNEQFF.

The chain joins TRBV5-4 to TRBJ2-6; no clear D. In germline, CDR1 is SGHNT, CDR2 YYREEE (reference sequence). With 4 bases removed from V and 4 bases from J, the gap between germline ends came to 6 bases. This CDR3 is 13 amino acids long. The CDR3 region is CASSQTGANVLTF. For the CDR3, the DNA is TGTGCCAGCAGCCAGACCGGGGCCAACGTCCTGACTTTC. The full variable domain, its missing parts supplied by reference TRBV5-4 and TRBJ2-6, is ETGVTQSPTHLIKTRGQQVTLRCSSQSGHNTVSWYQQALGQGPQFIFQYYREEENGRGNFPPRFSGLQFPNYSSELNVNALELDDSALYLCASSQTGANVLTFGAGSRLTVL.

This clone was counted ten times or more. The gene calls are TRBV15 and TRBJ2-5; D remains unclear. CDR3 length: 14 residues. Deletions cut 0 bases from V and 2 bases from J, with 7 bases between. The germline gives CDR1 LNHNV, CDR2 YYDKDF (reference sequence). The chain's CDR3 is CATSRESTQETQYF. The CDR3 DNA is TGTGCCACCAGCAGAGAGTCGACACAAGAGACCCAGTACTTC.

This chain joins TRBV6-5 and TRBJ2-6; 7 bases align to TRBD1. Per the germline V gene, CDR1 is MNHEY and CDR2 is SVGAGI. The junction had 5 bases not matched to a gene; V was cut back by 5 bases and J by 4 bases. The CDR3 sequence is 15 residues long. For the CDR3, the DNA is TGTGCCAGCAGTCCACAGGGGACCGGGGCCAACGTCCTGACTTTC. Translation gives CASSPQGTGANVLTF.

The V gene is TRBV6-4, the J gene TRBJ2-3; 13 positions agree with TRBD2. Germline lookup yields CDR1 MRHNA and CDR2 SNTAGT. J was trimmed by 4 bases and V by 3 bases; bases with no gene match: 4. The CDR3 extends over 16 amino acids. The CDR3 spells CASSELAGGGADTQYF. The CDR3 DNA follows: TGTGCCAGCAGTGAACTAGCGGGAGGGGGCGCAGATACGCAGTATTTT.

This clone has more than one count but fewer than ten. The chain links TRBV5-1 to TRBJ2-2; D remains unclear. This CDR3 is built from 15 residues. Trimming removed 4 bases at V and 7 bases at J, with 17 bases between. Per germline, CDR1 SGHRS and CDR2 YFSETQ. The CDR3 protein is CASSPSPTVGGELFF. The CDR3 DNA sequence: TGCGCCAGCAGCCCGTCTCCCACAGTAGGCGGGGAGCTGTTTTTT.